These 32 T cell receptor beta chains share one sample of origin, sequenced in a study of OX40 agonist ivuxolimab in advanced cancers. Data came from immunoSEQ multiplex PCR; TCRdb stores just in-frame clones and leaves some out. This sample has more than 70,000 clones, with roughly 92% found just once. Source: CD4+ or CD8+ T cells sorted from blood, taken in a trial of the OX40 agonist ivuxolimab. The source of these receptors is an adult with an advanced solid tumor such as melanoma, head and neck, liver or kidney cancer.

The CDR3 region is CASGLSVRDTGAYGYTF. DNA of the CDR3: TGTGCTAGTGGTTTGTCAGTTAGGGACACCGGGGCCTATGGCTACACCTTC. This chain links TRBV12-5 with TRBJ1-2, with D possibly matching TRBD1 (6 bases). The CDR3 totals 17 residues. V lost 2 bases to trimming and J lost 4 bases, with 20 bases between them. The germline V gene has CDR1 LGHNT and CDR2 FRNRAP.

V and J are TRBV6-1 and TRBJ1-5, with D hard to call. The CDR3 is 14 amino acids. Germline V gene lookup returns CDR1 MNHNS and CDR2 SASEGT. Trimming shortened V by 4 bases and J by 5 bases, and 12 bases separated the two germline ends. CDR3 bases: TGTGCCAGCAGTGGAACTAAGGACTATCAGCCCCAGCATTTT. Translated, it gives CASSGTKDYQPQHF.

This clone appeared a single time. The J gene is TRBJ2-2, the V gene TRBV6-5; D remains ambiguous. The germline V gene has CDR1 MNHEY and CDR2 SVGAGI. The V end lost 6 bases, the J end lost 6 bases, and 11 bases lay between the germline ends. This CDR3 is 13 amino acids long. This chain's CDR3 is CASRLSRAGELFF. CDR3 nucleotide sequence: TGTGCCAGCAGGCTGTCTCGAGCCGGGGAGCTGTTTTTT.

The gene calls are TRBV5-4 and TRBJ1-1; no reliable D call. The CDR3 is 13 amino acids. Germline CDR1 is SGHNT and CDR2 is YYREEE (reference sequence). The V gene lost 1 base and the J gene lost 3 bases, with 7 bases spanning the gap. The CDR3 loop reads CASSLTWDTEAFF. As DNA, the CDR3 is TGTGCCAGCAGCTTGACCTGGGACACTGAAGCTTTCTTT.

V and J are TRBV6-1 and TRBJ2-7, with D possibly TRBD2 on 6 matching bases. V lost 7 bases to trimming and J lost 0 bases, with 13 bases between them. The V gene's germline CDR1 is MNHNS and CDR2 SASEGT. This CDR3 region has 14 residues. CDR3 DNA: TGTGCCAGCACCGGAGGGATGAGCTCCTACGAGCAGTACTTC. Its protein is CASTGGMSSYEQYF.

The V call is TRBV5-6, the J call TRBJ2-5, with TRBD1 matching over 9 bases. After removal of 4 bases from V and 2 bases from J, the junction contained 6 bases not matched to a gene. The germline gives CDR1 SGHDT, CDR2 YYEEEE. This CDR3 has 15 amino acids. The CDR3 nucleotides read TGTGCCAGCAGCCCGGGACAGGGAAGGCAAGAGACCCAGTACTTC. Translating gives CASSPGQGRQETQYF.

The gene calls are TRBV11-2 and TRBJ1-6; D not resolved. The germline CDR1 and CDR2 sequences are SGHAT and FQNNGV. V lost 5 bases, J lost 0 bases, and 11 bases lay in between. The CDR3 runs 16 residues. The chain's CDR3 is CASSPRFSSYNSPLHF. The CDR3 nucleotides read TGTGCCAGCAGCCCCAGATTCAGCTCCTATAATTCACCCCTCCACTTT. Combining the CDR3 with reference TRBV11-2 and TRBJ1-6 gives the whole variable domain EAGVAQSPRYKIIEKRQSVAFWCNPISGHATLYWYQQILGQGPKLLIQFQNNGVVDDSQLPKDRFSAERLKGVDSTLKIQPAKLEDSAVYLCASSPRFSSYNSPLHFGNGTRLTVT.

J is TRBJ2-3 and V is TRBV18, with D perhaps assigned TRBD1 or TRBD2 (6 bases each). Germline CDR1 is KGHSH and CDR2 is LQKENI. The CDR3 runs 14 residues. V was trimmed by 1 base and J by 6 bases, leaving 11 bases between them. CDR3 DNA sequence: TGTGCCAGCTCACCACTACTAGGGGGGGATACGCAGTATTTT. The encoded protein is CASSPLLGGDTQYF.

The V gene is TRBV11-2, the J gene TRBJ1-4, with D tentatively TRBD1 (5 bases). The CDR3 is 17 residues long. Germline CDR1 reads SGHAT; CDR2 reads FQNNGV. Trimming took off 5 bases at V and 0 bases at J, with 16 bases between the two ends. The CDR3 loop reads CASSPGRGFATNEKLFF. The CDR3 DNA reads as TGTGCCAGCAGCCCGGGGCGGGGGTTCGCAACTAATGAAAAACTGTTTTTT.

This rearrangement joins TRBV7-2 to TRBJ1-2; 10 nucleotides align to TRBD1. The V gene's germline CDR1 is SGHTA and CDR2 FQGNSA. The CDR3 covers 13 residues. The V gene end was trimmed by 4 bases and the J gene end by 7 bases; junction bases not matched to a gene: 3. CDR3 nucleotide sequence: TGTGCCAGCAGCTCGACAGGGGGCTCTGGCTACACCTTC. This translates into CASSSTGGSGYTF.

This clone came up once. The rearrangement uses TRBV19 and TRBJ2-3; weak D call: TRBD2 (6 bases). The germline gives CDR1 LNHDA, CDR2 SQIVND (reference sequence). With 1 base removed from V and 2 bases from J, the gap between germline ends came to 16 bases. This CDR3 comprises 17 residues. The CDR3 region is CASSIVGSGTPTDTQYF. CDR3 DNA sequence: TGTGCCAGTAGTATAGTCGGTTCGGGGACTCCCACAGATACGCAGTATTTT.

The rearrangement uses TRBV29-1 and TRBJ1-1; TRBD1 might be the D (5 bases). This CDR3 has 13 residues. Germline values: CDR1 SQVTM, CDR2 ANQGSEA. Trimming removed 6 bases from V and 0 bases from J, with 11 bases in between. The CDR3 nucleotides read TGCAGCGTGGGGGGACGGATGAACACTGAAGCTTTCTTT. It codes for CSVGGRMNTEAFF. Using reference TRBV29-1 and TRBJ1-1 for the parts outside the CDR3, the full variable domain is SAVISQKPSRDICQRGTSLTIQCQVDSQVTMMFWYRQQPGQSLTLIATANQGSEATYESGFVIDKFPISRPNLTFSTLTVSNMSPEDSSIYLCSVGGRMNTEAFFGQGTRLTVV.

The gene calls are TRBV2 and TRBJ1-2, with D possibly TRBD1 on 5 matching bases. The V and J ends lost 10 bases and 6 bases respectively, with 21 bases between them. CDR1 is SNHLY, CDR2 FYNNEI, per germline. The CDR3 consists of 14 residues. In nucleotides, the CDR3 is TGTGCCACCCAACCCCAAGGGGAAGGTAATGGCTACACCTTC. Amino acids: CATQPQGEGNGYTF.

Here the CDR3 reads CASSGGLAGEADTQYF. The DNA of the CDR3 is TGTGCCAGCAGCGGGGGACTAGCGGGAGAGGCAGATACGCAGTATTTT. This chain links TRBV9 with TRBJ2-3; 14 bases agree with TRBD2. Germline CDR1 SGDLS, CDR2 YYNGEE. This CDR3 comprises 16 residues. After removal of 3 bases from V and 4 bases from J, the junction contained 4 bases not matched to a gene. The whole variable domain, filled in from reference TRBV9 and TRBJ2-3, reads DSGVTQTPKHLITATGQRVTLRCSPRSGDLSVYWYQQSLDQGLQFLIQYYNGEERAKGNILERFSAQQFPDLHSELNLSSLELGDSALYFCASSGGLAGEADTQYFGPGTRLTVL.

The chain joins TRBV28 to TRBJ2-2, with D perhaps TRBD1 (6 bases). Germline CDR1 MDHEN, CDR2 SYDVKM. V lost 11 bases and J lost 4, with 20 bases in between. The CDR3 has 15 amino acids. CDR3 in amino acids: CASGSGEIRTGELFF. The CDR3 nucleotides are TGTGCCTCGGGTTCAGGGGAGATTCGCACCGGGGAGCTGTTTTTT.

The gene calls are TRBV18 and TRBJ2-1; D remains ambiguous. The CDR3 is made up of 15 amino acids. V was pared by 3 bases and J by 7 bases, with 16 bases between. The germline CDR1 and CDR2 sequences are KGHSH and LQKENI. Here the CDR3 reads CASSPPAAKANEQFF. The DNA of the CDR3 is TGTGCCAGCTCACCGCCTGCGGCCAAGGCTAATGAGCAGTTCTTC.

V usage is TRBV5-1 and J usage is TRBJ1-4, with TRBD1 identical over 8 bases. Looked up from germline, CDR1 is SGHRS and CDR2 is YFSETQ. The V segment lost 5 bases and the J segment 4 bases; nucleotides outside the gene matches: 4. The CDR3 extends over 14 amino acids. In nucleotides, the CDR3 is TGCGCCAGCAGTCCGGGACAGGTTAATGAAAAACTGTTTTTT. It encodes CASSPGQVNEKLFF.

A single count supports this clone. The rearrangement uses TRBV27 and TRBJ2-1; TRBD2 matches at 7 bases. Trimming at V came to 2 bases and at J to 0 bases, leaving 10 bases not matched to a gene. The CDR3 length is 18 residues. In germline, CDR1 is MNHEY, CDR2 SMNVEV (reference sequence). CDR3 residues: CASSLLLPGGSSYNEQFF. The CDR3 DNA sequence: TGTGCCAGCAGTTTACTCCTCCCCGGCGGGAGCTCCTACAATGAGCAGTTCTTC.

The J gene is TRBJ1-1, the V gene TRBV10-3, with D possibly TRBD1 on 6 matching bases. CDR1 is ENHRY, CDR2 SYGVKD, per germline. Trimming removed 6 bases from V and 5 bases from J, with 10 bases in between. The CDR3 totals 12 residues. In DNA form, the CDR3 reads TGTGCCATCAGCGGGACAATAACTGAAGCTTTCTTT. Encoded protein: CAISGTITEAFF.

J is TRBJ1-3 and V is TRBV28, with no clear D. The CDR3 runs to 12 residues. V lost 6 bases to trimming and J lost 11 bases, with 14 bases between them. The V gene's germline CDR1 is MDHEN and CDR2 SYDVKM. CDR3 sequence (DNA): TGTGCCAGCAGCGGTAGAGAAACGGCCATATATTTT. Translation gives CASSGRETAIYF. The entire variable domain, with the rest obtained from reference TRBV28 and TRBJ1-3, is as follows: DVKVTQSSRYLVKRTGEKVFLECVQDMDHENMFWYRQDPGLGLRLIYFSYDVKMKEKGDIPEGYSVSREKKERFSLILESASTNQTSMYLCASSGRETAIYFGEGSWLTVV.

The V call is TRBV5-5, the J call TRBJ1-3; TRBD1 aligns across 7 bases. V lost 3 bases to trimming and J lost 2 bases; unmatched junction nucleotides: 5. Germline loops: CDR1 SGHKS, CDR2 YYEKEE (reference sequence). CDR3 length: 15 residues. Here the CDR3 reads CASSSLTGTGNTIYF. CDR3 bases: TGTGCCAGCAGCTCCCTGACAGGGACTGGAAACACCATATATTTT.

This clone came up once. The J gene is TRBJ2-7, the V gene TRBV25-1, with TRBD1 matching over 9 bases. Losses at the gene ends were 7 bases for V and 6 bases for J; bases not matched to a gene: 10. Per germline, CDR1 MGHDK and CDR2 SYGVNS. The CDR3 sequence is 14 residues long. This chain's CDR3 is CASTPGTGTSEQYF. The DNA of the CDR3 is TGTGCCAGCACCCCCGGGACAGGGACGTCCGAGCAGTACTTC.

The V gene is TRBV19, the J gene TRBJ1-5; D is unresolved. V was trimmed by 5 bases and J by 0 bases, leaving 5 bases between them. The CDR3 is 13 residues long. Germline CDR1 and CDR2: LNHDA and SQIVND (reference sequence). CDR3 in DNA: TGTGCCAGTAGTTTCCGTAGCAATCAGCCCCAGCATTTT. Translating it yields CASSFRSNQPQHF.

Many counts were recorded for this clone. This chain uses TRBV5-1 with TRBJ2-3, with D tentatively TRBD2 (7 bases). With 0 bases removed from V and 7 bases from J, the gap between germline ends came to 12 bases. The germline V gene encodes CDR1 SGHRS and CDR2 YFSETQ. The CDR3 length is 14 residues. The CDR3 DNA follows: TGCGCCAGCAGCTTGGCGGGGGGCTCAAATACGCAGTATTTT. Translating gives CASSLAGGSNTQYF.

This chain uses TRBV6-1 with TRBJ2-1; D not certain. Germline V gene sequence: CDR1 MNHNS, CDR2 SASEGT. The V end lost 2 bases, the J end lost 4 bases, and 6 bases lay between the germline ends. There are 13 residues in the CDR3. The DNA for the CDR3 is TGTGCCAGCAGTGAAATAGGATACAATGAGCAGTTCTTC. Translated: CASSEIGYNEQFF.

This CDR3 is CASRRQGSPLHF. The CDR3 DNA is TGTGCCAGCAGGCGCCAGGGTTCACCCCTCCACTTT. V and J are TRBV6-5 and TRBJ1-6; possible D gene TRBD1, 5 bases. Germline lookup yields CDR1 MNHEY and CDR2 SVGAGI. The CDR3 is 12 residues long. Trimming cost V 6 bases and J 9 bases, with 9 bases left between them.

This clone occurred once. The rearrangement uses TRBV19 and TRBJ1-3, with 8 bases fitting TRBD1. V shed 5 bases, J shed 0 bases, and the junction held 12 bases outside the gene matches. This CDR3 contains 18 residues. The V gene's germline CDR1 is LNHDA and CDR2 SQIVND (reference sequence). The CDR3 sequence: CASSPREGQDNSGNTIYF. DNA of the CDR3: TGTGCCAGTAGTCCCCGGGAGGGACAGGACAACTCTGGAAACACCATATATTTT.

The V and J genes are TRBV7-9 and TRBJ2-3; D is ambiguous. The CDR3 consists of 13 residues. CDR1 SEHNR and CDR2 FQNEAQ come from the germline V gene (reference sequence). Trimming took 3 bases from V and 3 from J, leaving 7 bases between them. This chain's CDR3 is CASSFQATDTQYF. The CDR3 coding sequence is TGTGCCAGCAGCTTCCAAGCGACAGATACGCAGTATTTT. Supplemented by reference TRBV7-9 and TRBJ2-3, the full variable domain reads DTGVSQNPRHKITKRGQNVTFRCDPISEHNRLYWYRQTLGQGPEFLTYFQNEAQLEKSRLLSDRFSAERPKGSFSTLEIQRTEQGDSAMYLCASSFQATDTQYFGPGTRLTVL.

The rearrangement joins TRBV28 to TRBJ1-2; tentatively, D is TRBD1 (5 bases). Trimming stripped 6 bases from V and 4 bases from J, with 12 bases between. The CDR3 consists of 13 residues. CDR1 is MDHEN and CDR2 is SYDVKM in the germline V gene. CDR3 amino acids: CASSLGTFYGYTF. The CDR3 nucleotides are TGTGCCAGCAGCCTGGGGACCTTCTATGGCTACACCTTC.

The CDR3 sequence is CASSPGPFSVETQYF. As DNA, the CDR3 is TGCGCCAGCAGCCCTGGGCCCTTTAGCGTAGAGACCCAGTACTTC. V is TRBV5-1 and J is TRBJ2-5, with a weak D call TRBD2 (5 bases). With 4 bases removed from V and 4 bases from J, the gap between germline ends came to 17 bases. The CDR3 length is 15 residues. Germline CDR1 SGHRS, CDR2 YFSETQ. Full variable domain (remainder filled in from reference TRBV5-1 and TRBJ2-5): KAGVTQTPRYLIKTRGQQVTLSCSPISGHRSVSWYQQTPGQGLQFLFEYFSETQRNKGNFPGRFSGRQFSNSRSEMNVSTLELGDSALYLCASSPGPFSVETQYFGPGTRLLVL.

The V and J genes are TRBV28 and TRBJ2-3; D is undetermined. Trimming stripped 2 bases from V and 5 bases from J, with 5 bases between. The CDR3 runs 12 residues. Germline V gene lookup returns CDR1 MDHEN and CDR2 SYDVKM. Written as DNA, the CDR3 is TGTGCCAGCAGTTTAATTAGAGATACGCAGTATTTT. Protein product: CASSLIRDTQYF.

The rearrangement links TRBV6-5 to TRBJ1-1; tentatively, D is TRBD1 (5 bases). V was pared by 1 base and J by 1 base, with 10 bases between. The CDR3 length is 15 residues. In germline, CDR1 is MNHEY, CDR2 SVGAGI. In nucleotides, the CDR3 is TGTGCCAGCAGTTACTGGGGGATGTCGAACACTGAAGCTTTCTTT. It yields the protein CASSYWGMSNTEAFF.